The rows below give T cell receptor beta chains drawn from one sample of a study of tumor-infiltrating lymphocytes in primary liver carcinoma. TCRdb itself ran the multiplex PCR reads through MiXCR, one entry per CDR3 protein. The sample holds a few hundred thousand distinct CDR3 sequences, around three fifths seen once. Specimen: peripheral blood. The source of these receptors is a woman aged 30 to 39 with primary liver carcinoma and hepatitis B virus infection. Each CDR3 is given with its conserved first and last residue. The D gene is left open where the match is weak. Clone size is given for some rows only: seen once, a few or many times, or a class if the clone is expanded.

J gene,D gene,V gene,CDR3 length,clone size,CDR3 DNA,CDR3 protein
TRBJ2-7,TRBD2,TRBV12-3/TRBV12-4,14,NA,TGTGCCAGCAGCGGACTAGTGGGAGTCTACGAGCAGTACTTC,CASSGLVGVYEQYF
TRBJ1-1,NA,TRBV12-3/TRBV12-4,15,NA,TGTGCCAGCAGTAGAGGGGGAGGGAGGGGAGGTGAAGCTTTCTTT,CASSRGGGRGGEAFF
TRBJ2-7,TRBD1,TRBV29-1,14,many,TGCAGCGTTGAAGTGACAGGGGTCTCCGACGAGCAGTACTTC,CSVEVTGVSDEQYF
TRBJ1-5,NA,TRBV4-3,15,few,TGCGCCAGCAGCCAAGATTGGGCAGGGGAACAGCCCCAGCATTTT,CASSQDWAGEQPQHF
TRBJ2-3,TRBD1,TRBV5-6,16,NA,TGTGCCAGCAGCCGATTCAGGACAGGGACCACATATACGCAGTATTTT,CASSRFRTGTTYTQYF
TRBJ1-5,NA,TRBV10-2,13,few,TGCACCAGCAGTCAACTCGAAACCCAGCCCCAGCATTTT,CTSSQLETQPQHF
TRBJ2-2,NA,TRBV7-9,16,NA,TGTGCCAGCAGCTTAGTTCTTCAGGGTTGGACCATGGAGCTGTTTTTT,CASSLVLQGWTMELFF
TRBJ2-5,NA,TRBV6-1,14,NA,TGTGCCAGCACGACTTCGGCAGGGTTAGAGACCCAGTACTTC,CASTTSAGLETQYF
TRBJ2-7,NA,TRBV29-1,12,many,TGCAGCGCCATGCAGGGACTCTACGAGCAGTACTTC,CSAMQGLYEQYF
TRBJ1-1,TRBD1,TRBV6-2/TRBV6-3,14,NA,TGTGCCAGCAGTTACTGGGGACAGAGTACTGAAGCTTTCTTT,CASSYWGQSTEAFF
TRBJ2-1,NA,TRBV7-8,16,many,TGTGCCAGCAGCTTTGGTGTATTTGGTTCCTACAATGAGCAGTTCTTC,CASSFGVFGSYNEQFF
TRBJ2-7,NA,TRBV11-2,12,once,TGTACCAGTAGCTCCCACGACTACGAGCAGTACTTC,CTSSSHDYEQYF
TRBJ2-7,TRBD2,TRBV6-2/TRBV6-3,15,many,TGTGCCAGCAGTTACTCGGCTAGCGGGAGGAGGGAGCAGTACTTC,CASSYSASGRREQYF
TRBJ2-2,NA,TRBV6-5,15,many,TGTGCCAGCAGTTACGGCTCGCGGAACACCGGGGAGCTGTTTTTT,CASSYGSRNTGELFF
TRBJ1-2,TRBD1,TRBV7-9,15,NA,TGTGCCAGCAGCTTAGGACAGGGGAATATTTATGGCTACACCTTC,CASSLGQGNIYGYTF
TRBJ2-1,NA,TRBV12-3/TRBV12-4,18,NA,TGTGCCAGCAGTTTCCCCGAGAAGGTAACGCTATCCTACAATGAGCAGTTCTTC,CASSFPEKVTLSYNEQFF
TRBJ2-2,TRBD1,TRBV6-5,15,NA,TGTGCCAGCAGTGAAGACAGGGCGGAAACCGGGGAGCTGTTTTTT,CASSEDRAETGELFF
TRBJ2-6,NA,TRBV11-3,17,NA,TGTGCCAGCAGCTCGTATCACGGCCGCTCTGAGGCCAACGTCCTGACTTTC,CASSSYHGRSEANVLTF
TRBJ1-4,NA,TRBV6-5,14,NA,TGTGCCAGCAGTAAAGGCAGGGGCAGGCAAAAACTGTTTTTT,CASSKGRGRQKLFF
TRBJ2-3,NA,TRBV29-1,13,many,TGCAGCGCTGGGGGCGGGAGCACAGATACGCAGTATTTT,CSAGGGSTDTQYF
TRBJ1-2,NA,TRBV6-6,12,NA,TGTGCCAGCAGTGCTGACAGCTATGGCTACACCTTC,CASSADSYGYTF
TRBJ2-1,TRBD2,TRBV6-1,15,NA,TGTGCCAGTAGTAAACTAGCGGGAGCCTACAATGAGCAGCTCTTC,CASSKLAGAYNEQLF
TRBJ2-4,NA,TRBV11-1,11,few,TGTGCCAGCAGCTTCAGCGGGATTCAGTACTTC,CASSFSGIQYF
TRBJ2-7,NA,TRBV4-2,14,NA,TGTGCCAGCAGCCAAGAGCTGTCAATCAGCGAGCAGTACTTC,CASSQELSISEQYF
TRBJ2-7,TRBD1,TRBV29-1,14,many,TGCAGCGTTGAAGGGTGGACAGGGACCTACGAGCAGTACTTC,CSVEGWTGTYEQYF
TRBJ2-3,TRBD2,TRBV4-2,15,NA,TGTGCCAGCAGCGTGACTAGCGTACCCACAGATACGCACTATTTT,CASSVTSVPTDTHYF
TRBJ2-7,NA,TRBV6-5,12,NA,TGTGCCAGCAGTTACATGGCAGGCGAGCAGTACTTC,CASSYMAGEQYF
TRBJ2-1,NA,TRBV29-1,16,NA,TGCAGCGCTCCACCCACTGACAGGAGCTCCTACAATGAGCAGTTCTTC,CSAPPTDRSSYNEQFF
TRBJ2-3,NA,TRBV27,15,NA,TGTGCCAGCAGCCCAGGGGTTGATAGCACAGATACGCAGTATTTT,CASSPGVDSTDTQYF
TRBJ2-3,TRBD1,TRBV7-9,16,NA,TGTGCCAGCAGCTTAGCGCCGGCAGGGGGCGAAGATACGCAGTATTTT,CASSLAPAGGEDTQYF
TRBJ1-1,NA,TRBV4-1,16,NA,TGCGCCAGCAGCCAAGGGGTCAGGGATGCGAAGACTGAAGCTTTCTTT,CASSQGVRDAKTEAFF
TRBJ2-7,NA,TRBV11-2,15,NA,TGTGCCAGCAGCCCCCCACAACGATCGGTGAGGGAGCAGTACTTC,CASSPPQRSVREQYF
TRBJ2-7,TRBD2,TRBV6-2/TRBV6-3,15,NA,TGTGCCAGCAGCTCCGGGACTAGCGGGAGATACGAGCAACACTTC,CASSSGTSGRYEQHF
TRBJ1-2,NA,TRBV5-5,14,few,TGTGCCAGCAGCTGGGAGGCTAACTTCTATGGCTACACCTTC,CASSWEANFYGYTF
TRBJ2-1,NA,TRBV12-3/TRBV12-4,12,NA,TGTGCCAGCAGTTGGCTTGGGAATGATCAGTTCTTC,CASSWLGNDQFF
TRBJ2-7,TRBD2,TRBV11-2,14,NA,TGTGTCAGCAGCTTAGTGCTAGCGGGGTACAAGCAGTACTTC,CVSSLVLAGYKQYF
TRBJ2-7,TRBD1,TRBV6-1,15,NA,TGTGCCATCAGAAAGACAGACAGGGGAACCTACGAGCAGTACTTC,CAIRKTDRGTYEQYF
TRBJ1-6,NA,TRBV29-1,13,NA,TGCAGCGCCGGACATGGTGGGAATTCACCCCTCCACTTT,CSAGHGGNSPLHF
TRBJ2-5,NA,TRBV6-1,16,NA,TGTGCCAGCAGTCACCCATTCGAGGGGCCCCAAGAGACCCAGTACTTC,CASSHPFEGPQETQYF
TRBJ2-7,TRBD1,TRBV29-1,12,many,TGCAGCGCCATGGACAGGGGGCACGAGCAGTACTTC,CSAMDRGHEQYF
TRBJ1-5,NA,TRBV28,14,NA,TGTGCCAGCAGTCCCCCCCTAAGTGGTCAGCCCCAGCATTTT,CASSPPLSGQPQHF
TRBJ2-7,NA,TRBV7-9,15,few,TGTGCCAGCAGCATCGGGACGGGAGACCTGGGGGAGCAGTACTTC,CASSIGTGDLGEQYF
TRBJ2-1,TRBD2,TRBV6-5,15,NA,TGTGCCAGCAGCCCCGGGACTAGCGGGAGCCCTGAGCAGTTCTTC,CASSPGTSGSPEQFF
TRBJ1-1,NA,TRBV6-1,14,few,TGTGCCAGCAGTAAGGACCGATCAAACACTGAAGCTTTCTTT,CASSKDRSNTEAFF
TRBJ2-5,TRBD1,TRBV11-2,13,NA,TGTGTTAGCAGCTCGGACAGGGGAGATACCCAGTACTTC,CVSSSDRGDTQYF
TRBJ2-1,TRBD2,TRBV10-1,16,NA,TGCACCAGCAGTGTGGGCGGGAGGGCCGGGTTCAATGAGCAGTTCTTC,CTSSVGGRAGFNEQFF
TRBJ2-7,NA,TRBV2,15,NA,TGTGCCAGCTTGCAAGTTGACTCCAGCTCCTACGAGCAGTACTTC,CASLQVDSSSYEQYF
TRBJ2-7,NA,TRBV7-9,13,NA,TGTGCCAGCAGCCCACCGGGATGGTACGATCAGTACTTC,CASSPPGWYDQYF
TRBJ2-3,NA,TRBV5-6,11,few,TGTGCCAGCAGAAAAGAGTATACGCAGTATTTT,CASRKEYTQYF
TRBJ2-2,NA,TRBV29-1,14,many,TGCAGCGTTGCCTTTAAGGGGAACACCGGGGAGCTGTTTTTT,CSVAFKGNTGELFF